The sequence of this T cell receptor beta chain was determined in a study of PD-1 blockade in classical Hodgkin lymphoma. Study-wide results and caveats: CD4+ but not CD8+ TCR diversity rose significantly by C4D1. According to reports, newly diagnosed patients had lower baseline TCR diversity than healthy donors, and relapsed/refractory patients had lower baseline TCR diversity still. Baseline diversity was lower in partial responders and progressors than complete responders.

On this clone: As yet, its antigen is unknown.

Repertoires were generated with immunoSEQ multiplex PCR, while TCRdb's copy carries only in-frame clones and drops some. The table records roughly 50,000 clones, about 90% of them present only once. As to time point: cycle 4 day 1 (C4D1), after six to seven weeks of nivolumab. Each patient experienced a relapse that followed autologous stem cell transplantation, and brentuximab vedotin exposure varied. The TCR originated in a human donor with classical Hodgkin lymphoma. The sample consisted of peripheral blood mononuclear cells (PBMCs), taken before the fourth cycle of nivolumab.

As DNA, the CDR3 is TGTGCCAGCAGCGACAGGGGTATTGAGCAGTTCTTC. Translation: CASSDRGIEQFF. The chain is built from TRBV6-5 and TRBJ2-1, with 8 bases aligning to TRBD1. Germline V lookup: CDR1 MNHEY, CDR2 SVGAGI. Germline trimming cut 6 bases from V and 9 bases from J; bases unmatched to any gene: 4. The length of the CDR3 is 12 residues.